These 26 T cell receptor beta chains were sequenced from one sample in a study of CD8 T cells in ankylosing spondylitis. One entry per CDR3 protein results from TCRdb running MiXCR on the 5' RACE reads. The sample yields roughly 240,000 distinct CDR3 sequences, around 32% seen once. The material sequenced was blood, either unsorted or a sorted T cell fraction (not recorded which). All receptors come from a male donor with ankylosing spondylitis or in good health (not recorded which).

The chain links TRBV29-1 to TRBJ2-5, with D possibly matching TRBD2 (6 bases). Between the trimmed V and J ends, which lost 1 base and 5 bases, there was a span of 11 bases. The CDR3 length is 13 residues. The germline V gene encodes CDR1 SQVTM and CDR2 ANQGSEA. CDR3 region: CSVEAGDVETQYF. The CDR3 DNA reads TGCAGCGTTGAAGCGGGGGACGTGGAGACCCAGTACTTC.

This clonotype was picked up a small number of times. The rearrangement links TRBV7-9 to TRBJ1-2; D uncertain. The V end lost 5 bases, the J end lost 4 bases, and 14 bases lay between the germline ends. Germline V lookup: CDR1 SEHNR, CDR2 FQNEAQ (reference sequence). The CDR3 loop spans 14 amino acids. CDR3 sequence (DNA): TGTGCCAGCAGCCCCAGACTCTCGGGCTATGGCTACACCTTC. As protein: CASSPRLSGYGYTF.

V is TRBV6-5 and J is TRBJ2-7; 7 bases map to TRBD1. From germline, CDR1 is MNHEY and CDR2 SVGAGI. Unmatched junction bases numbered 6, after V lost 4 bases and J lost 3 bases. The CDR3 has 14 amino acids. DNA of the CDR3: TGTGCCAGCAGTTCGACAGGGTTATTCTACGAGCAGTACTTC. It encodes CASSSTGLFYEQYF.

This chain uses TRBV6-6 with TRBJ2-2; D unresolved. V was cut by 1 base and J by 3 bases, with 3 bases left in between. This CDR3 has 13 residues. The germline V gene encodes CDR1 MNHNY and CDR2 SVGAGI (reference sequence). CDR3 amino acids: CASSYLDTGELFF. The CDR3 DNA reads as TGTGCCAGCAGTTACTTGGACACCGGGGAGCTGTTTTTT.

The chain employs TRBV5-6 and TRBJ2-3; D not certain. Germline CDR1 SGHDT, CDR2 YYEEEE. The V gene lost 0 bases and the J gene lost 2 bases, with 10 bases spanning the gap. This CDR3 is 15 amino acids long. The CDR3 nucleotides read TGTGCCAGCAGCTTGGCTATTAGGACCACAGATACGCAGTATTTT. This sequence encodes CASSLAIRTTDTQYF.

This sequence joins TRBV6-1 and TRBJ2-2; no firm D call. Trimming stripped 5 bases from V and 3 bases from J, with 7 bases between. Germline CDR1 MNHNS, CDR2 SASEGT. CDR3 length: 13 amino acids. The chain's CDR3 is CASSNLDTGELFF. In DNA form, the CDR3 reads TGTGCCAGCAGTAATCTTGACACCGGGGAGCTGTTTTTT.

This clonotype came up a few times. The rearrangement joins TRBV29-1 to TRBJ2-5, with no clear D. V was shortened by 4 bases and J by 4 bases, with 13 bases between the two germline ends. CDR3 size: 13 residues. Germline CDR1 reads SQVTM; CDR2 reads ANQGSEA. Here the CDR3 DNA reads TGCAGCGTTGCTGAAGGGTCGGCAGAGACCCAGTACTTC. Protein product: CSVAEGSAETQYF.

The rearrangement uses TRBV27 and TRBJ2-3; the D call may be TRBD1 or TRBD2 (5 bases each). Trimming removed 5 bases from V and 2 bases from J, with 11 bases in between. The CDR3 covers 14 residues. The germline CDR1 and CDR2 sequences are MNHEY and SMNVEV (reference sequence). The CDR3 DNA sequence: TGTGCCAGCAGTCTCCAGGGACCCACAGATACGCAGTATTTT. Protein: CASSLQGPTDTQYF.

This clonotype came up many times. V usage is TRBV7-8 and J usage is TRBJ2-7; D may be TRBD1 or TRBD2 (6 bases each). From germline, CDR1 is SGHVS and CDR2 FQNEAQ. This CDR3 is 18 amino acids long. Trimming took off 0 bases at V and 3 bases at J, with 21 bases between the two ends. This chain's CDR3 is CASSLAPVEKGGSYEQYF. The CDR3 DNA reads TGTGCCAGCAGCTTAGCGCCAGTGGAGAAAGGGGGGAGCTACGAGCAGTACTTC.

V gene TRBV20-1 combines with J gene TRBJ2-5, with a tentative D call TRBD1 (6 bases). V was clipped by 6 bases and J by 4 bases, with 12 bases between them. The germline CDR1 and CDR2 sequences are DFQATT and SNEGSKA (reference sequence). This CDR3 region has 12 residues. CDR3 DNA sequence: TGCAGTGCCCGAACAGGGAGAGAGACCCAGTACTTC. Its translation: CSARTGRETQYF.

This chain uses TRBV12-3 or TRBV12-4 with TRBJ2-1; 8 nucleotides line up with TRBD1. Unmatched junction bases numbered 5, after V lost 6 bases and J lost 4 bases. The CDR3 is 14 amino acids. This CDR3 is CASSPQGAYNEQFF. The CDR3 DNA reads TGTGCCAGCAGCCCTCAGGGGGCTTACAATGAGCAGTTCTTC.

This clonotype was seen a handful of times. V usage is TRBV20-1 and J usage is TRBJ2-3; a possible D gene is TRBD2 (7 bases). The germline gives CDR1 DFQATT, CDR2 SNEGSKA (reference sequence). This CDR3 is built from 16 residues. Trimming removed 2 bases from V and 4 bases from J, with 19 bases in between. The CDR3 nucleotides are TGCAGTGCTAGATTTTTTTGGGGGGGCCTCGCAGATACGCAGTATTTT. Translation gives CSARFFWGGLADTQYF.

The V and J genes are TRBV20-1 and TRBJ2-7; 10 bases agree with TRBD2. Looked up from germline, CDR1 is DFQATT and CDR2 is SNEGSKA (reference sequence). Unmatched junction bases numbered 7, after V lost 0 bases and J lost 2 bases. This CDR3 has 16 amino acids. CDR3 amino acids: CSARDGPSGGTYEQYF. DNA of the CDR3: TGCAGTGCTAGAGATGGTCCTAGCGGGGGCACCTACGAGCAGTACTTC.

V is TRBV29-1 and J is TRBJ2-1; weak D call: TRBD2 (6 bases). Germline V CDR1 and CDR2: SQVTM, ANQGSEA. Trimming shortened V by 1 base and J by 1 base, and 20 bases separated the two germline ends. The CDR3 extends over 18 amino acids. The CDR3 here is CSVEAGGKRGRSYNEQFF. The CDR3 DNA reads TGCAGCGTTGAAGCCGGCGGGAAGAGAGGGAGGTCCTACAATGAGCAGTTCTTC.

This clonotype was detected only a few times. V and J are TRBV10-3 and TRBJ2-6; D may be TRBD2 (6 bases). Germline CDR1 and CDR2: ENHRY and SYGVKD. V lost 4 bases and J 2 bases, leaving 12 bases between the germline ends. This CDR3 has 16 amino acids. For the CDR3, the DNA is TGTGCCATCAGTGGTGATAGGGAGGCTGGGGCCAACGTCCTGACTTTC. Translated: CAISGDREAGANVLTF.

CDR3 nucleotide sequence: TGTGCCAGCAGTGTATCCGGGACCGGAGAGGCTTTCTTT. Translated: CASSVSGTGEAFF. The chain carries TRBV6-1 and TRBJ1-1; perhaps TRBD1 as D (5 bases). Germline CDR1 and CDR2: MNHNS and SASEGT. V was pared by 4 bases and J by 11 bases, with 17 bases between. The CDR3 sequence is 13 residues long.

The chain combines TRBV10-3 with TRBJ2-5, with D possibly matching TRBD2 (6 bases). The CDR3 loop spans 18 amino acids. The germline V gene has CDR1 ENHRY and CDR2 SYGVKD. V gave up 0 bases and J gave up 2 bases, with 19 bases separating them. The CDR3 DNA reads TGTGCCATCAGTGAGTCGAGATATGACGCCCGGGGGCAAGAGACCCAGTACTTC. Translated: CAISESRYDARGQETQYF.

The chain joins TRBV6-2 or TRBV6-3 to TRBJ2-3; maybe TRBD1 (5 bases). This CDR3 has 13 residues. Trimming took 5 bases from V and 4 from J, leaving 10 bases between them. Looked up from germline, CDR1 is MNHEY and CDR2 is SVGEGT. CDR3 protein: CASSTPGPDTQYF. The CDR3 bases are TGTGCCAGCAGTACGCCAGGGCCAGATACGCAGTATTTT.

The gene calls are TRBV12-3 or TRBV12-4 and TRBJ1-1; D gene uncertain. The CDR3 runs 13 residues. V shed 2 bases and J shed 6 bases, with 10 bases lying between them. CDR3 sequence: CASSLLTAAEAFF. CDR3 nucleotide sequence: TGTGCCAGCAGTTTACTTACGGCCGCTGAAGCTTTCTTT.

The chain employs TRBV27 and TRBJ1-2, with D possibly matching TRBD1 (6 bases). Trimming removed 4 bases at V and 8 bases at J, with 26 bases between. Germline values: CDR1 MNHEY, CDR2 SMNVEV (reference sequence). The CDR3 consists of 17 residues. The CDR3 bases are TGTGCCAGCAGTTCTTACGACGGACAGACTTCATGGTGGGGCTACACCTTC. It encodes CASSSYDGQTSWWGYTF.

With regard to this clonotype: A junction end diverges from the germline sequence, so it may reflect a read error. This chain links TRBV12-3 or TRBV12-4 with TRBJ2-7, with D possibly TRBD1 on 6 matching bases. This CDR3 is 14 amino acids long. As DNA, the CDR3 is TGTGCCAGCAGCTTAGGACAGACGCTGTCCGAGCAGTACTTC. Its protein is CASSLGQTLSEQYF.

The chain has TRBV5-1 and TRBJ2-3; no clear D gene. This CDR3 comprises 16 residues. Germline V gene data show CDR1 as SGHRS and CDR2 as YFSETQ. Deletions cut 3 bases from V and 2 bases from J, with 16 bases between. CDR3 region: CASSWTSRLDTDTQYF. The CDR3 coding sequence is TGCGCCAGCAGCTGGACCTCTCGCCTCGACACAGATACGCAGTATTTT.

The chain's CDR3 is CASSPLGRASSYEQYF. The CDR3 DNA reads as TGTGCCAGCAGCCCCTTGGGCAGGGCGAGCTCCTACGAGCAGTACTTC. This chain uses TRBV7-8 with TRBJ2-7; maybe TRBD1 (5 bases). Germline V gene sequence: CDR1 SGHVS, CDR2 FQNEAQ. V lost 5 bases and J 0 bases, leaving 17 bases between the germline ends. The CDR3 totals 16 residues. Combining the CDR3 with reference TRBV7-8 and TRBJ2-7 gives the whole variable domain GAGVSQSPRYKVAKRGQDVALRCDPISGHVSLFWYQQALGQGPEFLTYFQNEAQLDKSGLPSDRFFAERPEGSVSTLKIQRTQQEDSAVYLCASSPLGRASSYEQYFGPGTRLTVT.

This clonotype was picked up a small number of times. The chain joins TRBV5-5 to TRBJ2-7, with TRBD1 identical over 10 bases. Germline assignment: CDR1 SGHKS and CDR2 YYEKEE (reference sequence). V was clipped by 7 bases and J by 7 bases; unmatched bases: 8. The CDR3 covers 13 residues. Here the CDR3 DNA reads TGTGCCAGCCTCGGGGACAGGGGCCGAGAGCAGTACTTC. Amino acids: CASLGDRGREQYF. Drawing the rest from reference TRBV5-5 and TRBJ2-7, the complete variable domain is DAGVTQSPTHLIKTRGQQVTLRCSPISGHKSVSWYQQVLGQGPQFIFQYYEKEERGRGNFPDRFSARQFPNYSSELNVNALLLGDSALYLCASLGDRGREQYFGPGTRLTVT.

V usage is TRBV12-3 or TRBV12-4 and J usage is TRBJ2-7; D ambiguous. The CDR3 has 13 residues. V lost 6 bases, J lost 0 bases, and 9 bases lay in between. CDR3 region: CASSLLDSYEQYF. DNA of the CDR3: TGTGCCAGCAGCCTCCTCGACTCCTACGAGCAGTACTTC.

The chain joins TRBV3-1 to TRBJ2-7; D may be TRBD1 (6 bases). With 5 bases removed from V and 1 base from J, the gap between germline ends came to 12 bases. This CDR3 comprises 14 residues. From germline, CDR1 is LGHDT and CDR2 YNNKEL (reference sequence). Here the CDR3 reads CASSSKTGSYEQYF. The CDR3 DNA sequence: TGTGCCAGCAGCTCCAAGACAGGTTCCTACGAGCAGTACTTC.